This note documents a single TCR beta chain sequence. This clonotype was picked up one time. This clone's antigen is unknown. No quality values exist for individual bases; no much larger clone is one base distant. One read represents weak support. Genomic DNA served as template for TCR beta VDJ combination and CDR3 sequence profiling. An Illumina HiSeq 2000 was the platform used for TCR repertoire sequencing. Processing in the source paper ran as follows. TRBV/TRBJ rearrangement plots, CDR3 size and DJ length profiles, and Simpson's diversity index were used to evaluate the repertoires. Whichever DNA sequence was most abundant in the deep sequencing data was defined as the immunodominant clone. CDR3 amino acid sequences were screened for sharing across subjects and were compared with published repertoires and the VDJdb database. TCRdb ran its own pipeline on the public reads, namely fastp trimming at Q25 and MiXCR clone calling, and kept in-frame beta chains. Rows are unified per CDR3 protein, each entry keeping the most common DNA and genes. The V and J calls shown here were made by TCRdb, not taken from the authors' results. This sample holds about 110,000 distinct CDR3 sequences; approximately 48% were observed only once. The leading ten clones occupy roughly 34% of the sample.

This record comes from a study of CD8+CD57+ T cells in acquired aplastic anemia (dated by TCRdb to 2017 to 2018). For the study in its entirety: DNA extracted from sorted CD4+ and CD8+ cells had a mean of approximately 3.3 ug, with a range of about 0.19 to 27.4 ug. Mean read counts for healthy donor samples were roughly 10 million for CD4+ cells and 11 million to 14 million for CD8+ cells.

In the study, sorted CD4+ and CD8+ blood T cells from patients with severe aplastic anemia and from healthy subjects underwent deep sequencing of TCR repertoires. Ficoll-Paque density gradient centrifugation was used to isolate peripheral blood mononuclear cells. Before DNA was extracted, CD4+ and CD8+ T cells were sorted using either FACS or magnetic beads. Points the paper makes about the study in general: Some 31 CD8+ CDR3 sequences were shared between patients and controls but appeared highly expressed in patients and within their immunodominant clones. Between patients and healthy controls, no significant difference in CD8+ Simpson's diversity was found (P=0.060).

V drops 0 bases and J drops 9 bases, leaving 9 bases in between. The CDR3 measures 14 amino acids from cysteine to phenylalanine. Kept here is only the CDR3 DNA, which spans 42 bases and is read in frame from base 1. Reading the germline V gene gives CDR1 ENHRY and CDR2 SYGVKD. Sample: sorted CD4+, CD8+, or CD8+CD57+ T cells (not recorded which) from PBMCs. The V and J segments used are TRBV10-3 and TRBJ1-6; confidence is insufficient to name the D gene. The receptor comes from a human donor in good health, serving as a control. The CDR3 region reads CAISESGFGSPLHF. The DNA is TGTGCCATCAGTGAGTCAGGGTTCGGTTCACCCCTCCACTTT.